This TCR beta chain was recovered during a study of T cell responses to AZD1222 COVID-19 vaccine. Study results and caveats: Spike-wide vaccine-associated CD4 TCRs dominated at 160-218 and 743-854. Among spike-specific TCRs, nearly half reportedly target unmutated variant regions. Repertoires were collected only later (after the peak T cell response had occurred).

The CDR3 sequence is 17 residues long. Germline V gene lookup returns CDR1 LGHNA and CDR2 YNFKEQ. Trimming shortened V by 6 bases and J by 2 bases, and 19 bases separated the two germline ends. Note on this clone: Its antigen is not known.

Sequencing used immunoSEQ multiplex PCR; TCRdb keeps in-frame clones, though not all of them. This sample yields 150,000 to 200,000 clones, of which almost 90% are seen a single time; approximately 10% belongs to the top ten. The J gene is TRBJ2-2, the V gene TRBV4-2, with a tentative D call TRBD1 (6 bases). Here the sequenced sample was peripheral blood, taken 28 days after the second AZD1222 dose. The TCR was taken from an adult who received the AZD1222 COVID-19 vaccine. CDR3 sequence reads: CASRLIGPGHNTGELFF. DNA of the CDR3: TGTGCCAGCAGACTGATTGGACCGGGACACAACACCGGGGAGCTGTTTTTT.